The 18 T cell receptor beta chains listed next were all sequenced from one sample in a study of T cells in Graves' hyperthyroidism and ophthalmopathy. TCR beta CDR3 regions were amplified from RNA. The HTBI primer set was used in a first-round RT-PCR of the TCR CDR3. TCRdb reprocessed the multiplex PCR reads via MiXCR and lists one record per CDR3 protein. The sample has about 640,000 distinct CDR3 sequences, around 15% seen once. Specimen: blood. The receptors were gathered from a woman aged 45 to 65 with Graves' ophthalmopathy.

This clonotype was recorded many times. The rearrangement links TRBV12-3 or TRBV12-4 to TRBJ2-1; 9 nucleotides agree with TRBD2. With 2 bases clipped from V and 5 bases from J, the junction kept 10 bases outside the gene matches. The CDR3 spans 17 residues. DNA of the CDR3: TGTGCCAGCAGTTTATATCCAGGGACTAGCCGTGACAATGAGCAGTTCTTC. Translating it yields CASSLYPGTSRDNEQFF.

This clonotype was counted at least ten times. The chain links TRBV7-2 to TRBJ2-1, with 11 bases aligning to TRBD2. The V gene end was trimmed by 5 bases and the J gene end by 0 bases; junction bases not matched to a gene: 3. The length of the CDR3 is 16 residues. In germline, CDR1 is SGHTA, CDR2 FQGNSA. The CDR3 bases are TGTGCCAGCAGCGCTAGCGGGAGGAGCTCCTACAATGAGCAGTTCTTC. The encoded protein is CASSASGRSSYNEQFF.

The V gene is TRBV7-2, the J gene TRBJ2-1; 8 nucleotides match TRBD1. The CDR3 spans 14 residues. Germline CDR1 and CDR2: SGHTA and FQGNSA. J was trimmed by 8 bases and V by 4 bases; bases with no gene match: 7. The CDR3 bases are TGTGCCAGCAGCTCCGGACAGGGTTTGGATGAGCAGTTCTTC. This translates into CASSSGQGLDEQFF. The full variable domain, its missing parts supplied by reference TRBV7-2 and TRBJ2-1, is GAGVSQSPSNKVTEKGKDVELRCDPISGHTALYWYRQSLGQGLEFLIYFQGNSAPDKSGLPSDRFSAERTGGSVSTLTIQRTQQEDSAVYLCASSSGQGLDEQFFGPGTRLTVL.

This clonotype was counted at least ten times. The rearrangement joins TRBV12-3 or TRBV12-4 to TRBJ2-7; D is tentatively TRBD1 or TRBD2 (7 bases each). The CDR3 contains 14 residues. V was trimmed by 3 bases and J by 3 bases, leaving 12 bases between them. The CDR3 sequence: CASSLQGGVYEQYF. The CDR3 DNA sequence: TGTGCCAGCAGTTTGCAGGGGGGGGTCTACGAGCAGTACTTC.

This clonotype was recorded at least ten times. The chain joins TRBV6-1 to TRBJ1-1; maybe TRBD1 (6 bases). The CDR3 extends over 15 amino acids. CDR1 is MNHNS, CDR2 SASEGT, per germline. Trimming removed 5 bases from V and 6 bases from J, with 19 bases in between. CDR3: CASSPLRGQFAEAFF. In DNA, the CDR3 is TGTGCCAGCAGTCCCCTACGGGGACAATTCGCTGAAGCTTTCTTT.

The V gene is TRBV4-3, the J gene TRBJ2-7; the match to TRBD1 covers 8 bases. With V trimmed by 3 bases and J by 4 bases, 8 bases remained unmatched. The CDR3 spans 15 residues. Looked up from germline, CDR1 is LGHNA and CDR2 is YSLEER. Here the CDR3 DNA reads TGCGCCAGCAGCCAGAGGACAGGGTCTACGTACGAGCAGTACTTC. This gives the protein CASSQRTGSTYEQYF.

The genes are TRBV6-2 or TRBV6-3 and TRBJ2-7; tentatively, D is TRBD1 or TRBD2 (6 bases each). The CDR3 is made up of 15 amino acids. CDR1 MNHEY and CDR2 SVGEGT come from the germline V gene. V lost 0 bases, J lost 3 bases, and 12 bases lay in between. The CDR3 region has the DNA TGTGCCAGCAGTTACTCGTGGAGGGACAACTACGAGCAGTACTTC. This sequence encodes CASSYSWRDNYEQYF.

This clonotype appeared a few times. Germline is not matched at one junction end, which may reflect a read error. The CDR3 coding sequence is TGTGCTAGCAGCTTATCGTTGTTGGGGTCAGACAGGCCTACCACCTACGAGCAGTACTTC. Residues: CASSLSLLGSDRPTTYEQYF. The chain is built from TRBV7-7 and TRBJ2-7, with D tentatively TRBD1 (6 bases). Looked up from germline, CDR1 is SSHAT and CDR2 is FNYEAQ (reference sequence). The CDR3 sequence is 20 residues long. The full variable domain, its missing parts supplied by reference TRBV7-7 and TRBJ2-7, is GAGVSQSPRYKVTKRGQDVTLRCDPISSHATLYWYQQALGQGPEFLTYFNYEAQPDKSGLPSDRFSAERPEGSISTLTIQRTEQRDSAMYRCASSLSLLGSDRPTTYEQYFGPGTRLTVT.

V usage is TRBV28 and J usage is TRBJ1-2; 10 bases are shared with TRBD1. CDR1 MDHEN and CDR2 SYDVKM come from the germline V gene. With 7 bases clipped from V and 4 bases from J, the junction kept 12 bases outside the gene matches. This CDR3 contains 16 residues. The CDR3 bases are TGTGCCAGCAACCTACCGCCGGGACAGGGGACCTATGGCTACACCTTC. Translated: CASNLPPGQGTYGYTF.

This clonotype was seen repeatedly, ten times or more. The genes are TRBV6-4 and TRBJ2-5; 8 bases fit TRBD2. There are 15 residues in the CDR3. V shed 5 bases and J 2 bases; nucleotides not matched to a gene: 7. Germline loops: CDR1 MRHNA, CDR2 SNTAGT. CDR3 amino acids: CASSNQAGEQETQYF. CDR3 in DNA: TGTGCCAGCAGTAACCAAGCGGGAGAGCAAGAGACCCAGTACTTC.

This clonotype was seen many times. V is TRBV10-3 and J is TRBJ2-1, with D perhaps matching TRBD1 (5 bases). Germline CDR1 and CDR2: ENHRY and SYGVKD. V was shortened by 1 base and J by 7 bases, with 8 bases between the two germline ends. The CDR3 consists of 13 residues. CDR3 bases: TGTGCCATCAGTGAGTACAGGTCAAATGAGCAGTTCTTC. It is translated as CAISEYRSNEQFF.

This clonotype was observed at least ten times. The V call is TRBV18, the J call TRBJ2-3; no firm D call. This CDR3 spans 14 amino acids. V lost 2 bases, J lost 0 bases, and 6 bases lay in between. Germline assignment: CDR1 KGHSH and CDR2 LQKENI. The CDR3 DNA reads TGTGCCAGCTCACCATTTTCTAGCACAGATACGCAGTATTTT. This codes for CASSPFSSTDTQYF.

This clonotype was picked up a small number of times. Here the CDR3 reads CAISVESYYEQYF. In nucleotides, the CDR3 is TGTGCCATCAGTGTTGAGTCCTACTACGAGCAGTACTTC. The V and J genes are TRBV10-3 and TRBJ2-7; no clear D. Germline CDR1 and CDR2: ENHRY and SYGVKD. Trimming took 4 bases from V and 3 from J, leaving 10 bases between them. This CDR3 comprises 13 residues.

In this sample, this clonotype turned up many times. The chain joins TRBV11-2 to TRBJ2-7, with 8 bases that match TRBD2. This CDR3 has 16 residues. Trimming cost V 3 bases and J 3 bases; bases outside gene matches: 10. Germline V gene lookup returns CDR1 SGHAT and CDR2 FQNNGV. This CDR3 is CASSFSGTRGLYEQYF. Written as DNA, the CDR3 is TGTGCCAGCAGCTTCTCTGGGACTAGGGGACTCTACGAGCAGTACTTC.

At least ten counts were recorded for this clonotype. This rearrangement joins TRBV4-1 to TRBJ2-5; TRBD2 aligns across 12 bases. The CDR3 extends over 15 amino acids. Germline trimming cut 3 bases from V and 5 bases from J; bases unmatched to any gene: 4. CDR1 is MGHRA and CDR2 is YSYEKL in the germline V gene. CDR3 loop: CASSHPLAGGETQYF. CDR3 DNA: TGCGCCAGCAGCCACCCTCTAGCGGGAGGGGAGACCCAGTACTTC.

The V gene is TRBV7-8, the J gene TRBJ1-2, with unresolved D. This CDR3 is 15 amino acids long. Germline CDR1 SGHVS, CDR2 FQNEAQ. Between the trimmed V and J ends, which lost 5 bases and 0 bases, there was a span of 13 bases. The DNA of the CDR3 is TGTGCCAGCAGCCCGCAGCTTTTAACTAACTATGGCTACACCTTC. It specifies CASSPQLLTNYGYTF.

This clonotype was seen many times. V usage is TRBV7-3 and J usage is TRBJ2-5; TRBD1 agrees at 7 bases. CDR3 length: 15 amino acids. V was pared by 6 bases and J by 5 bases, with 12 bases of the junction left unmatched. The germline gives CDR1 SGHTA, CDR2 FQGTGA. The CDR3 DNA follows: TGTGCCAGCAGTCATCAAGTTACAGGGGCGGAGACCCAGTACTTC. Encoded protein: CASSHQVTGAETQYF.

The chain couples TRBV6-1 to TRBJ2-5; 7 bases agree with TRBD1. Trimming cost V 5 bases and J 4 bases; bases outside gene matches: 7. The CDR3 runs 14 residues. Looked up from germline, CDR1 is MNHNS and CDR2 is SASEGT. As DNA, the CDR3 is TGTGCCAGCAGTCCCGGACAGGCCACAGAGACCCAGTACTTC. It codes for CASSPGQATETQYF.